The clone carrying this T cell receptor (beta chain) showed up many times. The germline V gene encodes CDR1 SGHRS and CDR2 YFSETQ. The CDR3 is 17 amino acids. Trimming took off 4 bases at V and 1 base at J, with 19 bases between the two ends. The data stem from a study of molecular identifiers for immune sequencing clone quantification. TCRdb re-analysed the PCR reads in MiXCR, keeping a single row per CDR3 protein. The data show roughly 320,000 distinct CDR3 sequences, about 20% seen once. This clonotype was obtained from a human donor in good health. Some libraries in this study had Jurkat cell RNA spiked in. Sequencing was performed on naive CD8+ T cells from blood, with Jurkat cell RNA spiked in. Documented subset: FACS-sorted CD8+CD4-CCR7+CD45RA+ naive T cells. This chain links TRBV5-1 with TRBJ2-3, with D possibly being TRBD2 (5 bases). CDR3 in amino acids: CASSQALAASRTDTQYF. The DNA for the CDR3 is TGCGCCAGCAGCCAAGCCCTAGCTGCCAGCCGCACAGATACGCAGTATTTT.